The table lists the clone carrying this T cell receptor (beta chain) with a few counts. No more than 2 weeks before study entry, exposed participants had met a case of COVID-19. In the original analysis: Reference gene primer amplification gave nucleated cell count estimates. Clones were sequenced by immunoSEQ multiplex PCR, and TCRdb holds only the in-frame ones, with some missing. V, J and clone size are taken as reported in that table, and D and trimming were inferred from the DNA itself. The table lists around 130,000 clones, under 90% of them singletons, with roughly 1.7% in the top ten. The data were taken from a study of blood T cell repertoires in COVID-19. Study-level background: The United States, Italy and Spain provided the acute and convalescent COVID-19 samples. The cDNA or gDNA used as material had been derived from T cells, B-cell-depleted T cells, or PBMCs.

Germline CDR1 LGHDT, CDR2 YNNKEL (reference sequence). This CDR3 is built from 11 residues. Trimming took 2 bases from V and 3 from J, leaving 2 bases between them. The chain couples TRBV3-1 (or the pseudogene TRBV3-2) to TRBJ2-7, with D unclear. The sequencing input was PBMCs or T cells enriched from blood (not recorded which). The sequence was obtained from a woman between 18 and 29 years old who had been exposed to COVID-19. The CDR3 here is CASSQLYEQYF. CDR3 nucleotide sequence: TGTGCCAGCAGCCAACTCTACGAGCAGTACTTC.